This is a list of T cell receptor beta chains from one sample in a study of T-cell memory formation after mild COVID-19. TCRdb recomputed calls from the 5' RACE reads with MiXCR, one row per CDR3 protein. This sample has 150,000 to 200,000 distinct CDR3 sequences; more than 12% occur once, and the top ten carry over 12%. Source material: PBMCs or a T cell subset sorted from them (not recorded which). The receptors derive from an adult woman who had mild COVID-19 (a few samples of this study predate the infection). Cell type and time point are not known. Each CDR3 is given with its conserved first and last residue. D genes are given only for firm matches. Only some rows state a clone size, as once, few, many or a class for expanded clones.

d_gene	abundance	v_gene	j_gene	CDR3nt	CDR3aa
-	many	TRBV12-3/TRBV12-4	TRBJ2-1	TGTGCCAGCAGCCCCGACAGCGACAATGAGCAGTTCTTC	CASSPDSDNEQFF
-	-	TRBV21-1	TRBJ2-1	TGTGCCAGCGACCGGGACTACCTTCGAAATGAGCAGTTCTTC	CASDRDYLRNEQFF
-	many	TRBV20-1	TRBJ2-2	TGCAGTGCTAGAGATGGCAGGGAGAACGGGGAGCTGTTTTTT	CSARDGRENGELFF
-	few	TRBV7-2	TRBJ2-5	TGTGCCAGCAGCTTAGCGGGGAAACAAGAGACCCAGTACTTC	CASSLAGKQETQYF
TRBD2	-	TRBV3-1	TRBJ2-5	TGTGCCAGCAGCCAAGGAGCGGGAGCCCAAGAGACCCAGTACTTC	CASSQGAGAQETQYF
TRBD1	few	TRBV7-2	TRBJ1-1	TGTGCCAGCAGCCCAGGGGGCGCGACTGAAGCTTTCTTT	CASSPGGATEAFF
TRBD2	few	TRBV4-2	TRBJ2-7	TGTGCCAGCAGCCGAGCGGGAGTGGGAGAGCAGTACTTC	CASSRAGVGEQYF
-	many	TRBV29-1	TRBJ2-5	TGCAGCGTTGCACGGAACCGGGCGACGGGTGAGACCCAGTACTTC	CSVARNRATGETQYF
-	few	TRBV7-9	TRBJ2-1	TGTGCCAGCAGCCGCCCCTTGGACAATGAGCAGTTCTTC	CASSRPLDNEQFF
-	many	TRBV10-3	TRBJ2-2	TGTGCCATCAGTACCGGGACAACGAACACCGGGGAGCTGTTTTTT	CAISTGTTNTGELFF
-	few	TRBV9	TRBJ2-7	TGTGCCAGCAGCGTAGGGGGCTCCGTCTACGAGCAGTACTTC	CASSVGGSVYEQYF
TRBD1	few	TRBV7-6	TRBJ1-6	TGTGCCAGCAGCCCCGGGACAGGGGCTTCACCCCTCCACTTT	CASSPGTGASPLHF
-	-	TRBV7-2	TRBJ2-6	TGTGCCAGCAGCCCGACGGTCTCTGGGGCCAACGTCCTGACTTTC	CASSPTVSGANVLTF
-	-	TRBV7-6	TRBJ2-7	TGTGCCAGCAGCTTTCGGGAGAGCCGGGACAGCTACGAGCAGTACTTC	CASSFRESRDSYEQYF
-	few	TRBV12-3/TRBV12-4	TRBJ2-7	TGTGCCAGCGGATCACCCTACGAGCAGTACTTC	CASGSPYEQYF
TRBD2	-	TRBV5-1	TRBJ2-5	TGCGCCAGCAGCTTGGCCGCGAGGGAGCGGGAAAGGAAGACCCAGTACTTC	CASSLAARERERKTQYF
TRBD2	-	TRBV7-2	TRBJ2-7	TGTGCCAGCAGCTCGAGGGGGACTAGCGGCTACGAGCAGTACTTC	CASSSRGTSGYEQYF
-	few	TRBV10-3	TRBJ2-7	TGTGCCATCAGTGATGGGGGTTACGAGCAGTACTTC	CAISDGGYEQYF
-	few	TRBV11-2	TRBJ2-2	TGTGCCAGCAGCTTAGAGGGGGCCCGCACCGGGGAGCTGTTTTTT	CASSLEGARTGELFF
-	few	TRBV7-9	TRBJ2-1	TGTGCCAGCAGCTGGACCGGGACGACACGGAATGAGCAGTTCTTC	CASSWTGTTRNEQFF
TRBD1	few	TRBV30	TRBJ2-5	TGTGCCTGGGACAGGGATAGAGTCGGCAAGACCCAGTACTTC	CAWDRDRVGKTQYF
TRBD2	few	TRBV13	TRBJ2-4	TGTGCCAGCAGCATCAGCGGGGGGGTCAACATTCAGTACTTC	CASSISGGVNIQYF
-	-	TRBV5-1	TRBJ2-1	TGCGCCAGCAGCGGCGGGGTCTCTGAGCAGTTCTTC	CASSGGVSEQFF
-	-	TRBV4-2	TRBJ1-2	TGTGCCAGCAGCCAAGGGCACGATCCCCCTGACTATGGCTACACCTTC	CASSQGHDPPDYGYTF
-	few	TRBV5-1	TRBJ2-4	TGCGCCAGCAGCCCTGGACCCCCCTCAAACATTCAGTACTTC	CASSPGPPSNIQYF
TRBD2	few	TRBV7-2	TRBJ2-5	TGTGCCAGCAGCTTAGCGCTAGCGGGAGGGTTGGGGTACTTC	CASSLALAGGLGYF
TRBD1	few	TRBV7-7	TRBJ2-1	TGTGCTAGCAGCCCGGACAGGGGCAATGAGCAGTTCTTC	CASSPDRGNEQFF
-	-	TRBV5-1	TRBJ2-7	TGCGCCAGCAGCTTGGTAGGGGCCACCTACGAGCAGTACTTC	CASSLVGATYEQYF
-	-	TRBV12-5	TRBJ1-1	TGTGCTAGTGGTTTGCAGGGGACCTACACTGAAGCTTTCTTT	CASGLQGTYTEAFF
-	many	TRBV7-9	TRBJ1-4	TGTGCCAGCAGCTCGGGGGCAACTAATGAAAAACTGTTTTTT	CASSSGATNEKLFF
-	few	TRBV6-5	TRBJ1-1	TGTGCCAGCAGTTACTCGATTAAAGTGGAGGCTTTCTTT	CASSYSIKVEAFF